This TCR beta chain emerged from a study of response to subunit inactivated influenza vaccine. Study conclusions and caveats: Authors suggested each seasonal flu vaccination may recruit only limited numbers of new T cells.

The table lists this clonotype with a few counts. The antigen is undetermined. V was cut by 6 bases and J by 7 bases, with 19 bases left in between. Germline V gene sequence: CDR1 DFQATT, CDR2 SNEGSKA (reference sequence). The CDR3 consists of 15 residues. TCRdb ran MiXCR on the RT-PCR reads and lists one entry per CDR3 protein. There are 250,000 to 350,000 distinct CDR3 sequences in the sample; approximately 21% occur only once, and 10% lies in the top ten. Sequencing was performed on PBMCs from blood, taken approximately 22 months after vaccination. This receptor was obtained from a man between 50 and 69 years old who received an inactivated influenza vaccine. The chain uses TRBV20-1 and TRBJ1-6, with unresolved D. Written as DNA, the CDR3 is TGCAGTGCCACATCCTGGGATTTAAGAAATTCACCCCTCCACTTT. Its translation: CSATSWDLRNSPLHF.